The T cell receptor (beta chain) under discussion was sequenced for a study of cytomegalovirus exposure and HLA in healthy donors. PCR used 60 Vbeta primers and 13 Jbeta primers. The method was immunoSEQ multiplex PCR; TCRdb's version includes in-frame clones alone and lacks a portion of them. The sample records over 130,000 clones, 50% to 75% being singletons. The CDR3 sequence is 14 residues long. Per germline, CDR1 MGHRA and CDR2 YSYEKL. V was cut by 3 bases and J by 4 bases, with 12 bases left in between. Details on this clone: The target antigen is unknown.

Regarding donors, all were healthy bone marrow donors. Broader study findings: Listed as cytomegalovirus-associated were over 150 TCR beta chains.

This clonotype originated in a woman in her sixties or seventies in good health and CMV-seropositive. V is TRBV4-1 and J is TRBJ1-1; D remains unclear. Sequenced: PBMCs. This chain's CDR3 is CASSHEGGSTEAFF. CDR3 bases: TGCGCCAGCAGCCACGAAGGCGGGAGCACTGAAGCTTTCTTT.